This is a list of T cell receptor beta chains from one sample in a study of Ad26.COV2.S vaccination and SARS-CoV-2 variants. The repertoire was sequenced with immunoSEQ multiplex PCR; TCRdb's copy has only in-frame clones and lacks some. The sample has a few hundred thousand clones, around 86% seen once. This specimen was peripheral blood, taken in a trial of Ad26.COV2.S vaccine versus placebo. The receptor source for this set is a person aged 18-60 years who received the Ad26.COV2.S COVID-19 vaccine or a placebo. CDR3s include the opening cysteine and the closing phenylalanine or tryptophan. Each record gives: clone size, V gene, D gene, CDR3 length, J gene, CDR3 protein, CDR3 DNA. The D gene is left open where the match is weak. Clone size is stated in some rows and not others, as once, few, many or a class when expanded.

abundance: .
v_gene: TRBV9
d_gene: .
len: 13
j_gene: TRBJ1-1
CDR3aa: CASSVVGGAQAFF
CDR3nt: TGTGCCAGCAGCGTAGTCGGGGGGGCACAAGCTTTCTTT

abundance: once
v_gene: TRBV3-1/TRBV3-2
d_gene: .
len: 13
j_gene: TRBJ1-1
CDR3aa: CASSQVLNTEAFF
CDR3nt: TGTGCCAGCAGCCAGGTACTGAACACTGAAGCTTTCTTT

abundance: .
v_gene: TRBV11-2
d_gene: TRBD2
len: 15
j_gene: TRBJ2-1
CDR3aa: CASSRQRGAYNEQFF
CDR3nt: TGTGCCAGCAGCCGCCAGCGGGGCGCCTACAATGAGCAGTTCTTC

abundance: .
v_gene: TRBV10-3
d_gene: TRBD1
len: 13
j_gene: TRBJ2-1
CDR3aa: CASAGQGANEQFF
CDR3nt: TGTGCCAGTGCGGGACAGGGGGCTAATGAGCAGTTCTTC

abundance: once
v_gene: TRBV19
d_gene: TRBD1
len: 12
j_gene: TRBJ1-6
CDR3aa: CAAGQTNSPLHF
CDR3nt: TGTGCGGCGGGACAGACCAATTCACCCCTCCACTTT

abundance: once
v_gene: TRBV5-1
d_gene: .
len: 13
j_gene: TRBJ1-1
CDR3aa: CASSLVRGTEAFF
CDR3nt: TGCGCCAGCAGCTTGGTCAGGGGCACTGAAGCTTTCTTT

abundance: once
v_gene: TRBV5-4
d_gene: TRBD1
len: 16
j_gene: TRBJ1-1
CDR3aa: CASSTPTGGLNTEAFF
CDR3nt: TGTGCCAGCAGCACGCCGACAGGGGGCTTGAACACTGAAGCTTTCTTT

abundance: .
v_gene: TRBV9
d_gene: .
len: 14
j_gene: TRBJ1-5
CDR3aa: CASSVGRENQPQHF
CDR3nt: TGTGCCAGCAGCGTAGGTCGGGAAAATCAGCCCCAGCATTTT

abundance: .
v_gene: TRBV7-2
d_gene: TRBD1
len: 15
j_gene: TRBJ1-6
CDR3aa: CASSATGTGYSPLHF
CDR3nt: TGTGCCAGCAGCGCAACCGGGACAGGTTATTCACCCCTCCACTTT

abundance: .
v_gene: TRBV4-2
d_gene: .
len: 12
j_gene: TRBJ2-2
CDR3aa: CASSQGPVELFF
CDR3nt: TGTGCCAGCAGCCAAGGGCCTGTAGAGCTGTTTTTT